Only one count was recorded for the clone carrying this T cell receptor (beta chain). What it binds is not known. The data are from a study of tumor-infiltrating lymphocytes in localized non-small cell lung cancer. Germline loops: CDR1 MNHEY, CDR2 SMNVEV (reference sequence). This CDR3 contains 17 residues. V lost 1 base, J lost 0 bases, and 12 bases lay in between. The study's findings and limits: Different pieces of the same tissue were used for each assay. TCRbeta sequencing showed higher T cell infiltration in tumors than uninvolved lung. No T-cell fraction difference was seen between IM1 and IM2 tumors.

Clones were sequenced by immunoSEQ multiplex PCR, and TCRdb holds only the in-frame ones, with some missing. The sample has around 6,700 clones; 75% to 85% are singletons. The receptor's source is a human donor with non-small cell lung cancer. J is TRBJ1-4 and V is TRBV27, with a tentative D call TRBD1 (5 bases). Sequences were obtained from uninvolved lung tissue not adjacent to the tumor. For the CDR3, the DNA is TGTGCCAGCAGTTTATGGGGGAGCGGGGCAACTAATGAAAAACTGTTTTTT. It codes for CASSLWGSGATNEKLFF.